Below, 10 T cell receptor beta chains from the same sample are listed, as sequenced in a study of cytomegalovirus exposure and HLA in healthy donors. PCR primers comprised 60 Vbeta and 13 Jbeta primers. The protocol was immunoSEQ multiplex PCR, while the TCRdb copy is restricted to in-frame clones and leaves out a portion. The table has around 150,000 clones, just under 80% seen once. Sequencing was carried out using PBMCs. These receptors were obtained from a woman between 45 and 65 years old in good health and CMV-seronegative.

The chain uses TRBV15 and TRBJ2-2; tentative D call: TRBD2 (6 bases). The CDR3 sequence is 15 residues long. The germline V gene has CDR1 LNHNV and CDR2 YYDKDF (reference sequence). The ends were cut back, 3 bases at V and 4 bases at J, with 12 bases in the middle. CDR3 nucleotide sequence: TGTGCCACCAGCAGTGGACTACCAACCACCGGGGAGCTGTTTTTT. Translating gives CATSSGLPTTGELFF.

The DNA of the CDR3 is TGCGCCACCATGAGCGTTAGCGGGAACAATGAGCAGTTCTTC. Protein sequence: CATMSVSGNNEQFF. V is TRBV10-1 and J is TRBJ2-1; TRBD2 matches 8 bases. The CDR3 contains 14 residues. The V and J ends lost 10 bases and 5 bases, in that order; junction bases with no gene match: 10. CDR1 and CDR2 (germline): WNHNN, SYGVQD (reference sequence).

This clone was seen more than once but under ten times. This chain connects TRBV28 to TRBJ1-1; no clear D. Germline CDR1 and CDR2: MDHEN and SYDVKM. The germline V and J ends were trimmed by 3 bases and 0 bases, with 26 bases remaining between them. This CDR3 contains 20 residues. The CDR3 DNA sequence: TGTGCCAGCAGTTTCCCCCTCCCCCAGAAATCACAGAGTTTGAACACTGAAGCTTTCTTT. Protein sequence: CASSFPLPQKSQSLNTEAFF.

In DNA, the CDR3 is TGTGCCAGCAGGCCTCAGAGCAATCAGCCCCAGCATTTT. This gives the protein CASRPQSNQPQHF. The chain joins TRBV28 to TRBJ1-5; unclear D gene. Per the germline V gene, CDR1 is MDHEN and CDR2 is SYDVKM. V was shortened by 6 bases and J by 1 base, with 7 bases between the two germline ends. The CDR3 extends over 13 amino acids.

J is TRBJ1-6 and V is TRBV4-3; D not certain. The CDR3 length is 16 residues. V was trimmed by 0 bases and J by 7 bases, leaving 13 bases between them. Per germline, CDR1 LGHNA and CDR2 YSLEER. This CDR3 reads CASSQDWGGYNSPLHF. The CDR3 region has the DNA TGCGCCAGCAGCCAAGATTGGGGAGGGTACAATTCACCCCTCCACTTT.

V is TRBV28 and J is TRBJ1-2; 8 bases are shared with TRBD1. V was pared by 8 bases and J by 2 bases, with 4 bases of the junction left unmatched. The CDR3 is 13 residues long. The germline V gene encodes CDR1 MDHEN and CDR2 SYDVKM. CDR3 DNA sequence: TGTGCCAGCCGGACAGGGCACAACTATGGCTACACCTTC. Encoded protein: CASRTGHNYGYTF.

The rearrangement joins TRBV7-2 to TRBJ1-2; TRBD1 matches at 11 bases. V was pared by 4 bases and J by 10 bases, with 11 bases of the junction left unmatched. Germline V lookup: CDR1 SGHTA, CDR2 FQGNSA. The CDR3 contains 15 residues. CDR3 amino acids: CASSYKGQGASDYTF. The CDR3 nucleotides read TGTGCCAGCAGCTATAAAGGACAGGGGGCGTCGGACTACACCTTC.

The CDR3 DNA is TGTGCCAGCAGTAAGCGGGGGGGGCTCTACGAGCAGTACTTC. This gives the protein CASSKRGGLYEQYF. The genes are TRBV27 and TRBJ2-7, with TRBD2 matching over 10 bases. Germline values: CDR1 MNHEY, CDR2 SMNVEV (reference sequence). The CDR3 is 14 amino acids. V lost 5 bases to trimming and J lost 3 bases; unmatched junction nucleotides: 4.

The chain is built from TRBV27 and TRBJ1-2; D possibly corresponds to TRBD1 (6 bases). Germline CDR1 is MNHEY and CDR2 is SMNVEV (reference sequence). V was trimmed by 4 bases and J by 3 bases, leaving 12 bases between them. This CDR3 contains 14 residues. The DNA for the CDR3 is TGTGCCAGCAGTTCAGGGGTTGGGTACTATGGCTACACCTTC. This translates into CASSSGVGYYGYTF.

The J gene is TRBJ1-6, the V gene TRBV15; D is uncertain. Trimming stripped 3 bases from V and 9 bases from J, with 9 bases between. CDR1 LNHNV and CDR2 YYDKDF come from the germline V gene (reference sequence). The CDR3 contains 13 residues. The DNA for the CDR3 is TGTGCCACCAGCAGTTCATCTATTTCACCCCTCCACTTT. The encoded protein is CATSSSSISPLHF.